Listed here are 25 T cell receptor beta chains from one sample, sequenced in a study of T-cell memory formation after mild COVID-19. TCRdb re-called the 5' RACE reads through MiXCR, storing one row per CDR3 protein. The sample has approximately 210,000 distinct CDR3 sequences; about 10% are singletons. The sequenced sample consisted of PBMCs or a T cell subset sorted from them (not recorded which). These receptor sequences come from a man younger than 35 who had mild COVID-19 (a few samples of this study predate the infection). Cell type and time point are not known.

CDR3 in DNA: TGTGCCAGCAGGAAGGAAGGGAACACAGATACGCAGTATTTT. This sequence encodes CASRKEGNTDTQYF. The V call is TRBV6-5, the J call TRBJ2-3; D gene uncertain. Germline CDR1 is MNHEY and CDR2 is SVGAGI. The CDR3 is 14 residues long. Deletions cut 6 bases from V and 2 bases from J, with 12 bases between.

This clonotype was detected ten times or more. The chain recombines TRBV7-2 with TRBJ2-3; 7 nucleotides line up with TRBD2. V lost 3 bases, J lost 5 bases, and 8 bases stayed unmatched. Germline loops: CDR1 SGHTA, CDR2 FQGNSA. CDR3 length: 15 amino acids. The CDR3 DNA follows: TGTGCCAGCAGCTTCCCGGGAGGCATTCGAGATACGCAGTATTTT. Protein product: CASSFPGGIRDTQYF. Together with reference TRBV7-2 and TRBJ2-3, the CDR3 gives the full variable domain: GAGVSQSPSNKVTEKGKDVELRCDPISGHTALYWYRQSLGQGLEFLIYFQGNSAPDKSGLPSDRFSAERTGGSVSTLTIQRTQQEDSAVYLCASSFPGGIRDTQYFGPGTRLTVL.

This chain joins TRBV2 and TRBJ1-2; maybe TRBD1 (5 bases). Looked up from germline, CDR1 is SNHLY and CDR2 is FYNNEI. The CDR3 consists of 14 residues. The V and J ends lost 2 bases and 12 bases respectively, with 19 bases between them. This CDR3 reads CASSENQGTVLDTF. In DNA form, the CDR3 reads TGTGCCAGCAGTGAAAACCAGGGAACTGTGCTGGACACCTTC.

CDR3 amino acids: CASSDAYVGSPLHF. In DNA, the CDR3 is TGTGCCAGCAGCGACGCTTACGTCGGGTCACCCCTCCACTTT. The V gene is TRBV7-9, the J gene TRBJ1-6, with D unclear. Germline values: CDR1 SEHNR, CDR2 FQNEAQ (reference sequence). V gave up 5 bases and J gave up 10 bases, with 15 bases separating them. The length of the CDR3 is 14 residues.

This rearrangement joins TRBV5-1 to TRBJ1-2; 7 nucleotides match TRBD1. Germline V gene data show CDR1 as SGHRS and CDR2 as YFSETQ. Trimming at V came to 0 bases and at J to 4 bases, leaving 6 bases not matched to a gene. The CDR3 is 15 residues long. CDR3 sequence: CASSLAGDSPYGYTF. The CDR3 DNA is TGCGCCAGCAGCTTGGCCGGGGACAGTCCCTATGGCTACACCTTC.

This clonotype showed up many times. This rearrangement joins TRBV7-9 to TRBJ1-6; D remains unclear. The V and J ends lost 1 base and 7 bases respectively, with 5 bases between them. This CDR3 has 13 amino acids. Germline assignment: CDR1 SEHNR and CDR2 FQNEAQ (reference sequence). CDR3 nucleotide sequence: TGTGCCAGCAGCTTAGATTGGAATTCACCCCTCCACTTT. This codes for CASSLDWNSPLHF.

The sample holds a few counts of this clonotype. This sequence joins TRBV5-1 and TRBJ2-7; D unclear. Trimming shortened V by 7 bases and J by 1 base, and 12 bases separated the two germline ends. The CDR3 is made up of 13 amino acids. The germline CDR1 and CDR2 sequences are SGHRS and YFSETQ. The CDR3 region has the DNA TGCGCCAGCGGAAAGGACGGATCCTACGAGCAGTACTTC. Its translation is CASGKDGSYEQYF.

The table lists this clonotype with a few counts. V gene TRBV6-2 or TRBV6-3 combines with J gene TRBJ1-5; D possibly corresponds to TRBD1 (5 bases). Trimming took off 4 bases at V and 7 bases at J, with 14 bases between the two ends. Germline assignment: CDR1 MNHEY and CDR2 SVGEGT. The CDR3 extends over 14 amino acids. In DNA, the CDR3 is TGTGCCAGCAGTTTCCAGGGAGGGGACCAGCCCCAGCATTTT. It yields the protein CASSFQGGDQPQHF.

V and J are TRBV18 and TRBJ1-1; TRBD1 is a possible D gene (5 bases). V lost 4 bases to trimming and J lost 1 base, with 10 bases between them. The CDR3 is made up of 14 amino acids. Germline CDR1 and CDR2: KGHSH and LQKENI. CDR3 in DNA: TGTGCCAGCTCACTGGGGACGTCGAACACTGAAGCTTTCTTT. Protein: CASSLGTSNTEAFF.

This chain connects TRBV11-2 to TRBJ2-3, with TRBD2 matching 15 bases. In germline, CDR1 is SGHAT, CDR2 FQNNGV. The CDR3 loop spans 18 amino acids. J lost 0 bases, V lost 5 bases, and 6 bases had no gene match. Here the CDR3 reads CASSAGTSGRSSTDTQYF. The DNA for the CDR3 is TGTGCCAGCAGCGCCGGGACTAGCGGGAGGAGCAGCACAGATACGCAGTATTTT. The full variable domain, in which reference TRBV11-2 and TRBJ2-3 provide the parts outside the CDR3, is EAGVAQSPRYKIIEKRQSVAFWCNPISGHATLYWYQQILGQGPKLLIQFQNNGVVDDSQLPKDRFSAERLKGVDSTLKIQPAKLEDSAVYLCASSAGTSGRSSTDTQYFGPGTRLTVL.

CDR3 protein: CATSRGGYIQYF. The CDR3 region has the DNA TGTGCCACCAGCAGAGGAGGGTACATTCAGTACTTC. The chain recombines TRBV15 with TRBJ2-4; weak D call: TRBD2 (5 bases). The CDR3 runs 12 residues. V was cut by 1 base and J by 8 bases, with 6 bases left in between. Germline V gene sequence: CDR1 LNHNV, CDR2 YYDKDF (reference sequence).

This clonotype has just a few counts. The chain joins TRBV20-1 to TRBJ1-1; a possible D gene is TRBD1 (5 bases). The CDR3 runs to 14 residues. With 6 bases removed from V and 1 base from J, the gap between germline ends came to 15 bases. The germline V gene has CDR1 DFQATT and CDR2 SNEGSKA (reference sequence). Here the CDR3 reads CSAGPGLQNTEAFF. CDR3 bases: TGCAGTGCGGGTCCGGGACTCCAGAACACTGAAGCTTTCTTT.

This clonotype was seen at least ten times. This sequence joins TRBV7-6 and TRBJ2-2; D ambiguous. V lost 3 bases and J lost 0, with 11 bases in between. The CDR3 spans 16 residues. Per the germline V gene, CDR1 is SGHVS and CDR2 is FNYEAQ. The CDR3 DNA is TGTGCCAGCAGCTTCATGGGCGTACCGAACACCGGGGAGCTGTTTTTT. This translates into CASSFMGVPNTGELFF.

This clonotype was seen a few times. The J gene is TRBJ1-6, the V gene TRBV7-2; 9 positions match TRBD1. This CDR3 is built from 17 residues. Per germline, CDR1 SGHTA and CDR2 FQGNSA. Losses at the gene ends were 4 bases for V and 11 bases for J; bases not matched to a gene: 15. In nucleotides, the CDR3 is TGTGCCAGCAGCTCGATTGCCTCCGGGACAGGGTCCCCACCCCTCCACTTT. Translation: CASSSIASGTGSPPLHF.

This clonotype appeared a few times. This chain uses TRBV7-9 with TRBJ1-5; D might be TRBD1 (6 bases). V was clipped by 3 bases and J by 2 bases, with 14 bases between them. This CDR3 is 16 amino acids long. Germline V lookup: CDR1 SEHNR, CDR2 FQNEAQ (reference sequence). The CDR3 sequence is CASSFWQGMGNQPQHF. CDR3 coding DNA: TGTGCCAGCAGCTTTTGGCAGGGGATGGGCAATCAGCCCCAGCATTTT. Combining the CDR3 with reference TRBV7-9 and TRBJ1-5 gives the whole variable domain DTGVSQNPRHKITKRGQNVTFRCDPISEHNRLYWYRQTLGQGPEFLTYFQNEAQLEKSRLLSDRFSAERPKGSFSTLEIQRTEQGDSAMYLCASSFWQGMGNQPQHFGDGTRLSIL.

In this sample, this clonotype turned up a few times. The chain links TRBV6-2 or TRBV6-3 to TRBJ1-4, with D possibly matching TRBD1 (5 bases). Per the germline V gene, CDR1 is MNHEY and CDR2 is SVGEGT. Trimming removed 2 bases at V and 4 bases at J, with 8 bases between. This CDR3 contains 14 residues. CDR3 in amino acids: CASSYDRFNEKLFF. The DNA for the CDR3 is TGTGCCAGCAGTTACGACAGATTTAATGAAAAACTGTTTTTT.

This clonotype has a count of ten or more. The rearrangement links TRBV6-2 or TRBV6-3 to TRBJ2-1, with TRBD1 matching over 8 bases. Germline trimming cut 5 bases from V and 6 bases from J; bases unmatched to any gene: 0. Germline CDR1 and CDR2: MNHEY and SVGEGT. The CDR3 has 12 residues. The CDR3 DNA reads as TGTGCCAGCAGTCAGGGGGCCAATGAGCAGTTCTTC. This translates into CASSQGANEQFF.

The chain couples TRBV6-5 to TRBJ2-3, with a tentative D call TRBD2 (6 bases). Trimming took off 7 bases at V and 0 bases at J, with 20 bases between the two ends. Germline CDR1 MNHEY, CDR2 SVGAGI. This CDR3 has 17 residues. The CDR3 DNA reads TGTGCCAGCAACCCCCATGGGGGGTCAGCTAGCACAGATACGCAGTATTTT. It encodes CASNPHGGSASTDTQYF.

This clonotype showed up many times. This chain joins TRBV5-1 and TRBJ2-3; a possible D gene is TRBD1 (6 bases). The ends were cut back, 0 bases at V and 6 bases at J, with 11 bases in the middle. CDR1 SGHRS and CDR2 YFSETQ come from the germline V gene. The CDR3 runs to 14 residues. CDR3 in amino acids: CASSLGDIYDTQYF. The DNA of the CDR3 is TGCGCCAGCAGCTTGGGGGACATTTATGATACGCAGTATTTT.

The chain uses TRBV6-6 and TRBJ1-4; D not certain. The germline CDR1 and CDR2 sequences are MNHNY and SVGAGI (reference sequence). There are 13 residues in the CDR3. V shed 4 bases and J shed 2 bases, with 5 bases lying between them. The CDR3 loop reads CASSSGTNEKLFF. The CDR3 nucleotides read TGTGCCAGCAGTTCGGGGACTAATGAAAAACTGTTTTTT.

The rearrangement links TRBV4-1 to TRBJ2-3, with 8 bases lining up with TRBD2. V was pared by 4 bases and J by 2 bases, with 8 bases of the junction left unmatched. Germline CDR1 MGHRA, CDR2 YSYEKL. There are 16 residues in the CDR3. The CDR3 is CASSPGGVAVTDTQYF. The CDR3, as DNA: TGCGCCAGCAGCCCCGGGGGGGTAGCGGTCACAGATACGCAGTATTTT.

This sequence joins TRBV2 and TRBJ2-3; 10 bases agree with TRBD2. Looked up from germline, CDR1 is SNHLY and CDR2 is FYNNEI. The ends lost 2 bases at V and 6 bases at J; junction bases unmatched: 5. The CDR3 runs 15 residues. The CDR3 reads CASSELAGVADTQYF. The CDR3 DNA is TGTGCCAGCAGTGAACTAGCGGGGGTGGCTGATACGCAGTATTTT.

V gene TRBV2 combines with J gene TRBJ2-7; D gene uncertain. The CDR3 sequence is 12 residues long. The V end lost 2 bases, the J end lost 6 bases, and 8 bases lay between the germline ends. In germline, CDR1 is SNHLY, CDR2 FYNNEI. Here the CDR3 DNA reads TGTGCCAGCAGTGAATTCACCTCCGAGCAGTACGTC. This encodes CASSEFTSEQYV.

This clonotype was counted only a few times. The chain links TRBV7-2 to TRBJ1-1; no clear D gene. V lost 5 bases and J lost 4, with 17 bases in between. The CDR3 extends over 15 amino acids. CDR1 SGHTA and CDR2 FQGNSA come from the germline V gene. The CDR3 is CASSLAVGLSTEAFF. DNA of the CDR3: TGTGCCAGCAGCCTTGCCGTGGGTTTAAGCACTGAAGCTTTCTTT.

This clonotype has just a few counts. V gene TRBV7-2 combines with J gene TRBJ1-1; D remains ambiguous. Trimming pared 5 bases from V and 5 bases from J, leaving 12 bases between. CDR3 length equals 13 residues. Germline V gene lookup returns CDR1 SGHTA and CDR2 FQGNSA. The CDR3: CASSPGRRTEAFF. CDR3 nucleotides: TGTGCCAGCAGCCCCGGGAGGAGGACTGAAGCTTTCTTT.